This T cell receptor (beta chain) was profiled in a study of T cell responses to AZD1222 COVID-19 vaccine. Study-wide background: Second-dose groups at about 4 or about 12 weeks were pooled. Broader study findings: The sample set comprised mostly white British donors with more females, and clonal diversity was possibly underestimated. Distributed over spike, vaccine-associated CD4 TCRs predominated at 160-218 and 743-854. Unmutated variant regions reportedly attract nearly half of all spike-specific TCRs.

The CDR3 covers 18 residues. The trim removed 1 base at V and 6 bases at J, leaving 15 bases unmatched. The germline gives CDR1 SGHTA, CDR2 FQGNSA. Of note for this clone: The antigen is not known.

The data were produced by immunoSEQ multiplex PCR, yet TCRdb's version contains in-frame clones alone and is incomplete. The sample lists some 120,000 clones; about 90% were seen once. The chain links TRBV7-2 to TRBJ2-3; the match to TRBD2 covers 8 bases. The sequence came from an adult in good health. Here the sequenced sample was peripheral blood, taken on day 0 of AZD1222 vaccination. CDR3 region: CASSLGRSSGERQDTQYF. The CDR3 region has the DNA TGTGCCAGCAGCTTAGGACGGAGTAGCGGGGAGCGGCAGGATACGCAGTATTTT.